This T cell receptor beta chain is drawn from a study of cytomegalovirus exposure and HLA in healthy donors. Germline trimming cut 4 bases from V and 6 bases from J; bases unmatched to any gene: 8. Germline-derived CDR1 and CDR2 are SGHRS and YFSETQ. The CDR3 consists of 14 residues. The primer mix had 60 Vbeta and 13 Jbeta primers. Generated by immunoSEQ multiplex PCR, the TCRdb table keeps only in-frame clones and is missing some. The table has under 150,000 clones, around 66% seen once. Input material: PBMCs. The V and J genes are TRBV5-1 and TRBJ2-7; 9 nucleotides agree with TRBD2. The receptor was derived from a young man in good health and CMV-seropositive. The CDR3 region has the DNA TGCGCCAGCAGCAGGGGACTAGCTCTCTTCGAGCAGTACTTC. Translation: CASSRGLALFEQYF.